The 20 T cell receptor beta chains below come from one sample, sequenced in a study of regulatory T cells in long-lasting Graves disease. Libraries of TCR beta came from iRepertoire HTBI primers plus Arm-PCR of CDR3 regions. Each CDR3 protein gets one entry after TCRdb re-called the multiplex PCR reads with MiXCR. The data show roughly 420,000 distinct CDR3 sequences, around 15% seen once. The time point was: newly diagnosed GD, antithyroid drugs for less than 3 months. PBMC RNA was the source of the TCR library. The sample was also reused in another study, on T cells in Graves' hyperthyroidism and ophthalmopathy.

Here the sequenced sample was peripheral blood mononuclear cells (PBMCs), taken at new diagnosis, from a patient treated with antithyroid drugs. The receptor set was obtained from a woman aged 25 to 39 with Graves disease.

This clonotype was observed at least ten times. This rearrangement joins TRBV29-1 to TRBJ2-2; tentatively, D is TRBD1 (5 bases). V was clipped by 7 bases and J by 5 bases, with 8 bases between them. CDR1 and CDR2 from the germline V gene are SQVTM and ANQGSEA. The CDR3 is made up of 11 amino acids. The CDR3 region is CSATGTGELFF. The DNA for the CDR3 is TGCAGCGCCACAGGTACCGGGGAGCTGTTTTTT.

This clonotype was picked up a small number of times. This chain links TRBV25-1 with TRBJ2-1; D is ambiguous. The V end lost 5 bases, the J end lost 3 bases, and 14 bases lay between the germline ends. Germline-derived CDR1 and CDR2 are MGHDK and SYGVNS. The CDR3 runs to 15 residues. Written as DNA, the CDR3 is TGTGCCAGCAGTTTCAGGACGGTCGTCTACAATGAGCAGTTCTTC. It codes for CASSFRTVVYNEQFF. The full variable domain, its missing parts supplied by reference TRBV25-1 and TRBJ2-1, is EADIYQTPRYLVIGTGKKITLECSQTMGHDKMYWYQQDPGMELHLIHYSYGVNSTEKGDLSSESTVSRIRTEHFPLTLESARPSHTSQYLCASSFRTVVYNEQFFGPGTRLTVL.

The V gene is TRBV6-5, the J gene TRBJ1-2; 10 bases map to TRBD1. This CDR3 has 16 amino acids. V lost 2 bases, J lost 2 bases, and 5 bases stayed unmatched. The germline gives CDR1 MNHEY, CDR2 SVGAGI. The CDR3 here is CASSYPPDRGNYGYTF. The CDR3 DNA reads as TGTGCCAGCAGTTACCCCCCGGACAGGGGGAACTATGGCTACACCTTC.

The table lists this clonotype with a few counts. The rearrangement joins TRBV5-1 to TRBJ1-5; D might be TRBD1 (5 bases). The CDR3 loop spans 15 amino acids. CDR1 and CDR2 (germline): SGHRS, YFSETQ. Between the trimmed V and J ends, which lost 0 bases and 5 bases, there was a span of 12 bases. The CDR3 spells CASSLAGGNHQPQHF. For the CDR3, the DNA is TGCGCCAGCAGCTTGGCCGGGGGTAACCATCAGCCCCAGCATTTT.

A word on this clonotype: This likely stems from a read error, as it lies one base from a far larger clone. The chain combines TRBV24-1 with TRBJ2-5; no definite D call. The J call may be in error: the DNA end matches TRBJ2-7 better. This CDR3 has 12 residues. The germline V gene has CDR1 KGHDR and CDR2 SFDVKD. The CDR3 DNA reads TGTGCCACCAGTGGCAGAGACTACGAGCAGTACTTC. This encodes CATSGRDYEQYF.

In regard to this clonotype: A much larger clonotype is one base distant, so this may be a read error. V and J are TRBV20-1 and TRBJ1-1, with D unclear. V lost 4 bases to trimming and J lost 1 base, with 13 bases between them. This CDR3 comprises 14 residues. Germline CDR1 reads DFQATT; CDR2 reads SNEGSKA (reference sequence). In nucleotides, the CDR3 is TGCAGTGCTAACCCAGGCACCCCGAACACTGAAGCTTTCTTT. Its translation is CSANPGTPNTEAFF.

The chain is built from TRBV19 and TRBJ2-1; 7 bases align to TRBD1. The CDR3 spans 16 residues. V dropped 10 bases and J dropped 1; count of bases not matched to a gene: 13. Looked up from germline, CDR1 is LNHDA and CDR2 is SQIVND (reference sequence). Here the CDR3 DNA reads TGTGCCACCAACAGGGGCCCCTCCCGGTCCTACAATGAGCAGTTCTTC. Its protein product is CATNRGPSRSYNEQFF.

In its sample, this clonotype was seen a few times. The chain uses TRBV10-3 and TRBJ2-2, with D perhaps TRBD1 (6 bases). The ends were cut back, 7 bases at V and 5 bases at J, with 8 bases in the middle. This CDR3 has 12 residues. Germline CDR1 and CDR2: ENHRY and SYGVKD. The CDR3 region is CAINQGTGELFF. CDR3 coding DNA: TGTGCCATCAACCAGGGGACCGGGGAGCTGTTTTTT.

The genes are TRBV4-1 and TRBJ1-5; possibly TRBD1 for D (5 bases). Trimming took off 3 bases at V and 7 bases at J, with 16 bases between the two ends. The CDR3 sequence is 15 residues long. In germline, CDR1 is MGHRA, CDR2 YSYEKL. The CDR3 spells CASSHGELGVQPQHF. The CDR3 DNA sequence: TGCGCCAGCAGCCACGGAGAGCTAGGGGTGCAGCCCCAGCATTTT.

The chain recombines TRBV9 with TRBJ2-6; D is unclear. Per germline, CDR1 SGDLS and CDR2 YYNGEE. This CDR3 has 15 amino acids. Trimming took 1 base from V and 0 from J, leaving 5 bases between them. CDR3 DNA sequence: TGTGCCAGCAGCGTAAGCCGCTCTGGGGCCAACGTCCTGACTTTC. It codes for CASSVSRSGANVLTF. Full variable domain (remainder filled in from reference TRBV9 and TRBJ2-6): DSGVTQTPKHLITATGQRVTLRCSPRSGDLSVYWYQQSLDQGLQFLIQYYNGEERAKGNILERFSAQQFPDLHSELNLSSLELGDSALYFCASSVSRSGANVLTFGAGSRLTVL.

This clonotype was counted between two and nine times. The chain carries TRBV29-1 and TRBJ1-2, with TRBD1 matching over 7 bases. V was pared by 6 bases and J by 0 bases, with 10 bases of the junction left unmatched. The CDR3 is made up of 15 amino acids. The germline gives CDR1 SQVTM, CDR2 ANQGSEA. Written as DNA, the CDR3 is TGCAGCGTACCCGACAGGGACTTGGCTAACTATGGCTACACCTTC. This codes for CSVPDRDLANYGYTF.

This clonotype was seen repeatedly, ten times or more. The chain has TRBV12-3 or TRBV12-4 and TRBJ2-7, with D tentatively TRBD1 (5 bases). This CDR3 is 13 amino acids long. The V end was cut by 5 bases, the J end by 5 bases, with 13 bases between. CDR3 in DNA: TGTGCCAGCAGTGACAGCTCAGCCCACGAGCAGTACTTC. As protein: CASSDSSAHEQYF.

This clonotype was seen at least ten times. This chain connects TRBV18 to TRBJ2-5, with unresolved D. Trimming removed 0 bases at V and 2 bases at J, with 10 bases between. The CDR3 is made up of 15 amino acids. CDR1 and CDR2 from the germline V gene are KGHSH and LQKENI. CDR3 sequence: CASSPPGRLQETQYF. The DNA of the CDR3 is TGTGCCAGCTCACCACCTGGACGGCTTCAAGAGACCCAGTACTTC.

This clonotype was recorded at least ten times. The gene calls are TRBV18 and TRBJ1-1, with unresolved D. The CDR3 contains 13 residues. Looked up from germline, CDR1 is KGHSH and CDR2 is LQKENI. V was pared by 8 bases and J by 1 base, with 11 bases between. CDR3 DNA sequence: TGTGCCAGCAGTGAAAGCCCGAACACTGAAGCTTTCTTT. Amino acids: CASSESPNTEAFF.

The gene calls are TRBV5-1 and TRBJ2-1, with 7 nucleotides matching TRBD2. The CDR3 is made up of 16 amino acids. After removal of 0 bases from V and 4 bases from J, the junction contained 7 bases not matched to a gene. Per germline, CDR1 SGHRS and CDR2 YFSETQ. CDR3 nucleotides: TGCGCCAGCAGCTTGGCACCCGTGGGGGGGTACAATGAGCAGTTCTTC. Translated, it gives CASSLAPVGGYNEQFF.

The table lists this clonotype with a few counts. The CDR3 bases are TGTGCCAGCAGCTTATGGGACGCGGGAGGGCAGTACGAGCAGTACTTC. It encodes CASSLWDAGGQYEQYF. J is TRBJ2-7 and V is TRBV5-6; TRBD2 agrees at 9 bases. This CDR3 contains 16 residues. The germline V gene has CDR1 SGHDT and CDR2 YYEEEE. With 2 bases clipped from V and 4 bases from J, the junction kept 10 bases outside the gene matches.

CDR3 sequence reads: CASSHKPYEQYF. In DNA form, the CDR3 reads TGTGCCAGCAGCCATAAGCCTTACGAGCAGTACTTC. This sequence joins TRBV7-8 and TRBJ2-7; D remains unclear. V dropped 5 bases and J dropped 4 bases, with 9 bases sitting between them. The CDR3 is made up of 12 amino acids. The germline CDR1 and CDR2 sequences are SGHVS and FQNEAQ.

This clonotype was counted many times. This sequence joins TRBV7-8 and TRBJ2-3, with 8 nucleotides matching TRBD1. Germline-derived CDR1 and CDR2 are SGHVS and FQNEAQ. The J segment lost 5 bases and the V segment lost 5 bases, leaving 3 bases of the junction unmatched. This CDR3 is built from 13 residues. The CDR3 region has the DNA TGTGCCAGCAGCCCCACAGGGGGAGATACGCAGTATTTT. Protein sequence: CASSPTGGDTQYF. The whole variable domain, remainder taken from reference TRBV7-8 and TRBJ2-3, is GAGVSQSPRYKVAKRGQDVALRCDPISGHVSLFWYQQALGQGPEFLTYFQNEAQLDKSGLPSDRFFAERPEGSVSTLKIQRTQQEDSAVYLCASSPTGGDTQYFGPGTRLTVL.

This chain links TRBV6-5 with TRBJ1-2; no reliable D call. Trimming took off 2 bases at V and 6 bases at J, with 13 bases between the two ends. Germline V gives CDR1 MNHEY, CDR2 SVGAGI. The CDR3 length is 14 residues. The chain's CDR3 is CASSYQPGYNGYTF. Written as DNA, the CDR3 is TGTGCCAGCAGTTACCAGCCAGGATATAATGGCTACACCTTC.

The chain has TRBV10-3 and TRBJ2-7; weak D call: TRBD2 (5 bases). This CDR3 spans 12 amino acids. V lost 3 bases, J lost 4 bases, and 7 bases lay in between. Per the germline V gene, CDR1 is ENHRY and CDR2 is SYGVKD. CDR3 DNA sequence: TGTGCCATCAGTGAAGGAGGATACGAGCAGTACTTC. Encoded protein: CAISEGGYEQYF.